This TCR beta chain was captured by sequencing in a study of CD8+ T cells in alopecia areata. Those with alopecia areata gave lesional scalp punch biopsies and peripheral blood. The researchers isolated CD4+ and CD8+ T cells from PBMCs by sorting. Note on this clone: The antigen remains unidentified.

Study observations and caveats: TCR sharing was clearer in mice than between patients, perhaps partly owing to patient HLA diversity.

This CDR3 has 15 amino acids. Germline V gene data show CDR1 as SGHVS and CDR2 as FNYEAQ. V gave up 0 bases and J gave up 2 bases; unmatched junction bases: 1. It was cDNA, reverse transcribed from extracted RNA, that served as the sequencing template. TCRdb's table, derived via immunoSEQ multiplex PCR, lists solely in-frame clones and lacks some. Among tens of thousands of clones listed, roughly 61% were seen once. The clonotype comes from a human donor with alopecia areata. The sequencing used CD8+ T cells sorted from blood, collected at week 0. The chain links TRBV7-6 to TRBJ2-1, with TRBD1 identical over 7 bases. CDR3 in DNA: TGTGCCAGCAGCTTAGCAGGGGGCCCCTACAATGAGCAGTTCTTC. Protein sequence: CASSLAGGPYNEQFF.